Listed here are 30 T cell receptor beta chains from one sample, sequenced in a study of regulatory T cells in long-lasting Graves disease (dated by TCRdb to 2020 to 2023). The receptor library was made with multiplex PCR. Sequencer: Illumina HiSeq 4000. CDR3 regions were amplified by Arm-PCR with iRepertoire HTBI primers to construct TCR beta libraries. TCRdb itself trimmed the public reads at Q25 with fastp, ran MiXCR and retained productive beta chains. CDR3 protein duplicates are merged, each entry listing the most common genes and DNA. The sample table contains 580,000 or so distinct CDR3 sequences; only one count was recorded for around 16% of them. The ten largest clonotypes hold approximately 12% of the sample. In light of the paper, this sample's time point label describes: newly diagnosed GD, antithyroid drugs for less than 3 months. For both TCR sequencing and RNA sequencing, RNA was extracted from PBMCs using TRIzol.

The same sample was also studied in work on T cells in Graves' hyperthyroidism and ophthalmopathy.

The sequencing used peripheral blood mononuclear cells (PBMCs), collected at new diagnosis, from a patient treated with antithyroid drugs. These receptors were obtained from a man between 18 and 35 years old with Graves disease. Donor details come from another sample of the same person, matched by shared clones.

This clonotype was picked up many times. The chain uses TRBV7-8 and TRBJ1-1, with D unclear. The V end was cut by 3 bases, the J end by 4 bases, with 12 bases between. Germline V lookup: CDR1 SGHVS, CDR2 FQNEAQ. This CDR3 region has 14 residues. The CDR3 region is CASSFEPVGTEAFF. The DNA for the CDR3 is TGTGCCAGCAGCTTCGAGCCCGTGGGCACTGAAGCTTTCTTT.

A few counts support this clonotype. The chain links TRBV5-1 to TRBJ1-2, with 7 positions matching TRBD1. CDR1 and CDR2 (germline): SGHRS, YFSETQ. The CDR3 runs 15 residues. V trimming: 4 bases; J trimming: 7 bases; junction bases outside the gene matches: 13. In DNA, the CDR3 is TGCGCCAGCAGCCCGGGGGGGAGACAGGGAACTGGCTACACCTTC. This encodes CASSPGGRQGTGYTF.

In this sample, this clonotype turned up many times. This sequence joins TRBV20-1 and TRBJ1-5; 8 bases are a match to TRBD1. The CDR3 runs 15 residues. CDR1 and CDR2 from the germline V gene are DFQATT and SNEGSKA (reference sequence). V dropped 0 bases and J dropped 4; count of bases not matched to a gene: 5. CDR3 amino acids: CSARDLGQANQPQHF. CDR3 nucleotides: TGCAGTGCTAGAGATCTGGGACAGGCTAATCAGCCCCAGCATTTT.

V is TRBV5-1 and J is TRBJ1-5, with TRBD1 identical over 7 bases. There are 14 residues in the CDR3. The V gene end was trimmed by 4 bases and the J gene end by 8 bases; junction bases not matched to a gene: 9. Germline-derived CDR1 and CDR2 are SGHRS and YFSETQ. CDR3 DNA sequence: TGCGCCAGCAGCCGGGACAGCCCTTGGGAGCCCCAGCATTTT. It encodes CASSRDSPWEPQHF.

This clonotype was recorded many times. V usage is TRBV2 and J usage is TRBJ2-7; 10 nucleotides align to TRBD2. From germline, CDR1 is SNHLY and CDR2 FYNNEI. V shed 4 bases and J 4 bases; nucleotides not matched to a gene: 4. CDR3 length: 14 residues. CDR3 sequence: CASSGTSGKYEQYF. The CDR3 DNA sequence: TGTGCCAGCAGTGGCACTAGCGGGAAATACGAGCAGTACTTC.

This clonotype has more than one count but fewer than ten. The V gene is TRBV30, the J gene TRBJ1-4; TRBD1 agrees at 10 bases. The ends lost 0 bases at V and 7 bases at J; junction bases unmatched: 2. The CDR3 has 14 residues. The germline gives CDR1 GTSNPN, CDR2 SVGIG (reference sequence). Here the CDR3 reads CAWSVGTGAEKLFF. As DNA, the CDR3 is TGTGCCTGGAGTGTAGGGACAGGGGCTGAAAAACTGTTTTTT.

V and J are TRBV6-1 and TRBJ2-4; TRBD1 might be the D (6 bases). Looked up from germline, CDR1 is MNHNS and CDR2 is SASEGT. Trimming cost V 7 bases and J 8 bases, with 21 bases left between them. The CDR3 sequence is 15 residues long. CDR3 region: CASTEGFGTGYIQYF. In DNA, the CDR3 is TGTGCCAGCACTGAGGGCTTTGGTACAGGGTACATTCAGTACTTC.

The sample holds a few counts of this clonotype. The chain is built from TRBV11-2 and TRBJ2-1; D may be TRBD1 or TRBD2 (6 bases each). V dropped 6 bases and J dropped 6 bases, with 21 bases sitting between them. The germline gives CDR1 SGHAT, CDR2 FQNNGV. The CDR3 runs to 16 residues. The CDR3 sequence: CASRIPFRGLGNEQFF. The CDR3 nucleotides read TGTGCCAGCAGGATTCCCTTCCGGGGGCTGGGCAATGAGCAGTTCTTC.

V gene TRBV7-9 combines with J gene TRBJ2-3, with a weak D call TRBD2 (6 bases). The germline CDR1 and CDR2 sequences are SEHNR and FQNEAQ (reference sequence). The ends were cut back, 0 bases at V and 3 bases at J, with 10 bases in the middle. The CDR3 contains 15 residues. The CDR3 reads CASSLAGGETDTQYF. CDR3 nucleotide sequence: TGTGCCAGCAGCTTAGCCGGGGGAGAGACAGATACGCAGTATTTT.

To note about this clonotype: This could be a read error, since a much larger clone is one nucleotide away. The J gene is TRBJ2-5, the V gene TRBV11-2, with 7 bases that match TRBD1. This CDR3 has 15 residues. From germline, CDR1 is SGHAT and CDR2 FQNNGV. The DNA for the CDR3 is TGTGCCAGCAGCCCACTTGACAGGGCTGAAGAGACCCTGTACTTC. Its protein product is CASSPLDRAEETLYF. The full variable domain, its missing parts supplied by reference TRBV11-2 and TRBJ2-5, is EAGVAQSPRYKIIEKRQSVAFWCNPISGHATLYWYQQILGQGPKLLIQFQNNGVVDDSQLPKDRFSAERLKGVDSTLKIQPAKLEDSAVYLCASSPLDRAEETLYFGPGTRLLVL.

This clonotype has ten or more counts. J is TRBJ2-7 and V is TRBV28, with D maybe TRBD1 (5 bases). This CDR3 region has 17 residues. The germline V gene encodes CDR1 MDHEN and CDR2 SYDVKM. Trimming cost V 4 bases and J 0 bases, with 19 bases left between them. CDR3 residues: CASSSDPDRPSSYEQYF. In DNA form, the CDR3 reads TGTGCCAGCAGTTCCGACCCAGACAGACCAAGCTCCTACGAGCAGTACTTC.

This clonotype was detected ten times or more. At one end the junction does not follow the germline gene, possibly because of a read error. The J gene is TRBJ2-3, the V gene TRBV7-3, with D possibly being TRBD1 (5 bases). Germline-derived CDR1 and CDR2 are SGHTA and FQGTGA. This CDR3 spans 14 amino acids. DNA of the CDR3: TGCGCCAGCAGCTTAACAGGTAGCACAGATACGCAGTATTTT. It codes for CASSLTGSTDTQYF.

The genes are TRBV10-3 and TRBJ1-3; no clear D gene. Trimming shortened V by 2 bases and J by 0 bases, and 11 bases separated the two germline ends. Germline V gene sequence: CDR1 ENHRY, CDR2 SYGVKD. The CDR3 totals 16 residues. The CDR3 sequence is CAISERQPSSGNTIYF. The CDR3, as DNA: TGTGCCATCAGTGAGAGGCAGCCGAGCTCTGGAAACACCATATATTTT.

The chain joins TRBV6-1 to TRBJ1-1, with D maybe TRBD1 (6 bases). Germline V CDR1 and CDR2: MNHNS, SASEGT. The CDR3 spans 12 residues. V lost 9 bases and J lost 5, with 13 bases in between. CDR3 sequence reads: CASGGARTEAFF. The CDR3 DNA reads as TGTGCCAGTGGGGGGGCGAGAACTGAAGCTTTCTTT.

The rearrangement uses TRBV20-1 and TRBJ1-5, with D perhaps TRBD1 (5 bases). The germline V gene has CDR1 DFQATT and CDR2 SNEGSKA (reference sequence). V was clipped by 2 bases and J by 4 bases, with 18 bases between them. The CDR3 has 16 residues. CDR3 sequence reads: CSARLFGQGGNQPQHF. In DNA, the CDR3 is TGCAGTGCTAGATTATTCGGGCAGGGTGGGAATCAGCCCCAGCATTTT.

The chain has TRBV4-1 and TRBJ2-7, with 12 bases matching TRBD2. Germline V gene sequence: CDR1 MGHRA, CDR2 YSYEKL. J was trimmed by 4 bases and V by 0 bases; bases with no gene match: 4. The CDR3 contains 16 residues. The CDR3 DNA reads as TGCGCCAGCAGCCAAGACCTAGCGGGAGGGCAATACGAGCAGTACTTC. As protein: CASSQDLAGGQYEQYF.

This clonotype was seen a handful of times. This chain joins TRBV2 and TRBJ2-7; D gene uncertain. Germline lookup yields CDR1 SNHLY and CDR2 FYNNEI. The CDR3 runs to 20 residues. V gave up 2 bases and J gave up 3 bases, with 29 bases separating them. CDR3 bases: TGTGCCAGCAGTGAATCCCCAGACCTGCACTACACGGGCCACTTCTACGAGCAGTACTTC. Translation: CASSESPDLHYTGHFYEQYF.

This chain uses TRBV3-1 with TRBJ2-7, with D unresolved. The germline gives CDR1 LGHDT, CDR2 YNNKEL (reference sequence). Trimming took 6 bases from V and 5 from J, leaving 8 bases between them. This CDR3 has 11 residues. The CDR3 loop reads CASRDQNEQYF. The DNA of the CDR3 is TGTGCCAGCAGAGACCAAAACGAGCAGTACTTC.

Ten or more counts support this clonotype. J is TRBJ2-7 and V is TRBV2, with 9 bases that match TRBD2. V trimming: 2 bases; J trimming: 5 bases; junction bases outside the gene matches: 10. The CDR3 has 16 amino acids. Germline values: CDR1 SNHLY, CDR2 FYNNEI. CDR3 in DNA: TGTGCCAGCAGTGAATATGATAGCGGGAGTCTCCACGAGCAGTACTTC. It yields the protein CASSEYDSGSLHEQYF.

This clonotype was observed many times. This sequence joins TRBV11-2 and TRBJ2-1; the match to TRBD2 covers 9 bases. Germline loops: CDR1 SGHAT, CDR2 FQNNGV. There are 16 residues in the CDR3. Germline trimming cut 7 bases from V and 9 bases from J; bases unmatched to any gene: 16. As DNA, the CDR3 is TGTGCCAGCACCCCTGACGGCGGGACTAGCACACTTGAGCAGTTCTTC. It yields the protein CASTPDGGTSTLEQFF.

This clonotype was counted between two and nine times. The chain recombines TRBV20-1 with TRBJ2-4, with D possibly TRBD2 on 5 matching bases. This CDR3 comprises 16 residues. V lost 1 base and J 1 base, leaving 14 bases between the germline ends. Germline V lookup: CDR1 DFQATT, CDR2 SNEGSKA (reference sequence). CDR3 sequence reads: CSARVGENMAKNIQYF. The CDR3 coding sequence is TGCAGTGCTAGAGTCGGGGAGAATATGGCCAAAAACATTCAGTACTTC.

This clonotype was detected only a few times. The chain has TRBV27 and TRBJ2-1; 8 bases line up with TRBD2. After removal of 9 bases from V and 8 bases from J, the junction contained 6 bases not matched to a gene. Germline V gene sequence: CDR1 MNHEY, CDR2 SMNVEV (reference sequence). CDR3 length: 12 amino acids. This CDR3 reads CASGTSLYEQFF. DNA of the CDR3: TGTGCCAGTGGGACTAGTCTGTATGAGCAGTTCTTC.

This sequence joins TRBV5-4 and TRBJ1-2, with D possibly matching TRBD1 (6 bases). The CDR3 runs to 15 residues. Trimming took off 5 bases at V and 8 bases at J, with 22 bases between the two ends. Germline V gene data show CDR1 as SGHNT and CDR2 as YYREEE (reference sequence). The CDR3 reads CASREGTPWGEGYTF. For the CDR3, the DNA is TGTGCCAGCAGAGAAGGGACACCCTGGGGTGAGGGCTACACCTTC. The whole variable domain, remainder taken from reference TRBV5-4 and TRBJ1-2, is ETGVTQSPTHLIKTRGQQVTLRCSSQSGHNTVSWYQQALGQGPQFIFQYYREEENGRGNFPPRFSGLQFPNYSSELNVNALELDDSALYLCASREGTPWGEGYTFGSGTRLTVV.

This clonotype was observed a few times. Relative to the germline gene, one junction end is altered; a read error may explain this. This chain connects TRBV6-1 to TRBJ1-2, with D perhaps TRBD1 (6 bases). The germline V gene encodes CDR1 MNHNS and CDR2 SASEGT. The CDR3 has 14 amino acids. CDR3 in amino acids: CACSETMRGNGYTF. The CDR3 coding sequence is TGTGCCTGCAGTGAGACAATGAGGGGGAATGGCTACACCTTC.

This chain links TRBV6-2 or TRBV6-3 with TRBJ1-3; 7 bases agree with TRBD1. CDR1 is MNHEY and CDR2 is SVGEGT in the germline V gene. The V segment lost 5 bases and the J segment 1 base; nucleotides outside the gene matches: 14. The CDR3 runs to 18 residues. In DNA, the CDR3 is TGTGCCAGCAGTCTGGGGGCGTTGGGACAGCGATCTGGAAACACCATATATTTT. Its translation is CASSLGALGQRSGNTIYF.

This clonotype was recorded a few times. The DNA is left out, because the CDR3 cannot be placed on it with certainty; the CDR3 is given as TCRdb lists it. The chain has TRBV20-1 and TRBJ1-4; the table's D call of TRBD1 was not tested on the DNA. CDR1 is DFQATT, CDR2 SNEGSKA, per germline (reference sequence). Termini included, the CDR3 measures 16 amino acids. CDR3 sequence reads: CSARDLRARSNEKLFF.

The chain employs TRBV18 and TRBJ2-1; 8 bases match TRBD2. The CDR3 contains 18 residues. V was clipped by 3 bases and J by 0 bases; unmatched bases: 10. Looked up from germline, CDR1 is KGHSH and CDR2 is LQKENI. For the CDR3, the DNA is TGTGCCAGCTCACCGTACGGGGGGGCCTTAATCTCCTACAATGAGCAGTTCTTC. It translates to CASSPYGGALISYNEQFF.

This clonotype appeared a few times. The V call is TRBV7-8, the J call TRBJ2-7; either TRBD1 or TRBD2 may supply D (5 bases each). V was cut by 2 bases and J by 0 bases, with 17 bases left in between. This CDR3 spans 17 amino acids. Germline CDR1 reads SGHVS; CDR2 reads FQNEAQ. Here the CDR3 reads CASSLRSGRSSSYEQYF. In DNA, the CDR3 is TGTGCCAGCAGCTTAAGGTCGGGACGGTCAAGCTCCTACGAGCAGTACTTC.

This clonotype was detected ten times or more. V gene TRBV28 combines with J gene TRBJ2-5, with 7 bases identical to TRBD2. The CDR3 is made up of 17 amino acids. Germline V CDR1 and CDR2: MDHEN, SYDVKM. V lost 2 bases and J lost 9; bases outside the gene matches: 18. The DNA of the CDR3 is TGTGCCAGCAGTTTAACCCTCGGGCGGGAGCGTTCCGGGGCCCAGTACTTC. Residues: CASSLTLGRERSGAQYF. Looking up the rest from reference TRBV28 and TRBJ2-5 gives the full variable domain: DVKVTQSSRYLVKRTGEKVFLECVQDMDHENMFWYRQDPGLGLRLIYFSYDVKMKEKGDIPEGYSVSREKKERFSLILESASTNQTSMYLCASSLTLGRERSGAQYFGPGTRLLVL.

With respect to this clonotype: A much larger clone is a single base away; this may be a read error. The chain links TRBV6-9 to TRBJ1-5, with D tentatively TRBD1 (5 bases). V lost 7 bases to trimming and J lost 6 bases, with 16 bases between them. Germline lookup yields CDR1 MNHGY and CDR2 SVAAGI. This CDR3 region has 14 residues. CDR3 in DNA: TGTGCCAGCACTTACTCCGGGGGGGGTCAGCCCCAGCATTTT. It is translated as CASTYSGGGQPQHF.